This record looks at one T cell receptor (beta chain) sequence and its context. The antigen it recognizes is unknown. Base qualities are not at hand, and no much larger clone is one base apart. The data were obtained in a study of cytomegalovirus exposure and HLA in healthy donors (dated by TCRdb to 2015 to 2018). At the level of the whole study: According to an earlier analysis of a few hundred of the donors, 150 million to 200 million T cells yielded 95 million to 140 million unique TCR beta sequences and about 300 Gb of sequence data. A later genetic analysis used genome-wide SNP genotypes for about 65% of the 666 donors, treating that subset as a discovery cohort. Roughly five DR-DQ haplotypes were handled as single units for association and clustering, since linkage in the cohort was strong. A later analysis re-examined previously published TCR beta repertoires from just over 650 donors and added high-resolution HLA genotyping to investigate patterns of TCR occurrence. Donor age, sex, ethnicity and CMV serostatus were compiled together with the repertoire data. All discovery cohort repertoires had been generated on a single sequencing platform. High-throughput TCR immunosequencing, statistical association of individual TCRs with disease status, and machine learning were combined to predict cytomegalovirus infection status. In the later analysis, no new phenotypic data were used to find candidate immune exposures; instead, reliance was placed on TCR beta sequences and their occurrence across donors. The aim of the study was to test whether cataloging public T cell receptors could identify signatures of past pathogen exposure. In addition to the first cohort of 666 subjects, a separate validation cohort of approximately 130 different subjects was used. The genetic ancestry cluster associated with self-reported Caucasian donors included 81% of the 398 genotyped donors. Among some 400 genotyped donors of the cohort, an average of 235,054 unique TCR beta nucleotide sequences were sequenced per donor, 15% to 20% of them non-productive. The T cell repertoires of about 700 subjects were profiled by immunosequencing and related to cytomegalovirus serostatus. An early release covering approximately 600 HLA-typed donors comprised about 310 gigabases of sequencing data and tens of millions of unique TCR sequences. To decide whether each TCR beta V gene segment behaved as functional or pseudogenic, an earlier analysis of approximately 590 of the donors relied on high-throughput TCR beta sequencing. Typing coverage varied by locus: roughly 620-640 donors for A, B, C, DRB1 and DQB1; approximately 500 for DQA1; around 610 for DPA1; 450 to 480 for DPB1. HLA typing included class I and class II loci at four-digit resolution. Broader findings and caveats from the paper: In a later analysis, most CMV-associated TCR beta chains were found to appear HLA-restricted, with HLA associations seemingly driven largely by CMV exposure. Strong co-occurrence of HLA alleles, especially DR and DQ, made assigning TCR associations to individual alleles difficult. In a later analysis, HLA-associated TCR beta chains showed more clonal expansion and lower generation probabilities than non-associated chains that were equally common. HLA typing was unavailable for some donors at each locus, so association tests used only the typed subset. Because counts were too low, seventeen rarely observed V segments, including chromosome 9 orphons, were left out of the earlier analysis of about 620 of the donors. In this cohort, only TCR beta chains were sequenced, and detectable features were limited by the absence of alpha or paired-chain data. A further reported finding was that TCR beta sequences accurately predicted the HLA-A and HLA-B alleles for most subjects in the first cohort. According to the authors, the approach could potentially be generalized to other disease states and immunological phenotypes. In a later genetic analysis, a missense DCLRE1C variant was associated with V-gene and J-gene trimming of TCR beta chains, and the association was replicated in an independent cohort. The presence/absence analyses assumed that sequencing depth was roughly uniform across donors, and that assumption may not be true. In vitro tests confirmed that a few of the cytomegalovirus-associated TCR beta chains recognize cytomegalovirus antigens. In a later analysis, the rate of TCR association differed among HLA loci, with DRB1 alleles having the most associated TCRs and HLA-C alleles having the fewest. In a later analysis, several top co-occurrence clusters were reported to appear linked to parvovirus B19, influenza, CMV and Epstein-Barr virus. Most TCR sequences were observed very rarely across donors, whereas some public TCRs were present in many individuals. Broadly in line with IMGT annotations, most TCR beta V segments showed up in productive rearrangements about 87% or about 30% of the time in an earlier analysis of 587 of the donors. Cytomegalovirus status was reported to be diagnosed by the classifier with high specificity and sensitivity in both the original and validation cohorts. The sequencing pipeline was judged likely to have produced a cluster of highly shared sequence variants as a technical artifact. The study gave a list of about 160 TCR beta chains associated with cytomegalovirus. Specific HLA alleles were associated with 15,000 to 20,000 TCR beta sequences at a false discovery rate of 0.05 in a later analysis. Correlated functional status among segregating V segments might be attributable to linkage disequilibrium, but an unknown experimental factor could not be ruled out. A later genetic analysis reported fewer N-insertions in productive TCRs among donors in an Asian-associated ancestry cluster than the roughly 620-donor mean. Because the 87-base-pair reads could not distinguish some IMGT-functional V segments, including TRBV6-2 and TRBV6-3, those segments were excluded. Immune exposure information for the cohort was limited to CMV serostatus.

Sequences MNHEY (CDR1) and SMNVEV (CDR2) are obtained from the germline V gene (reference sequence). Trimming costs V 5 bases and J 5 bases, and their ends lie 7 bases apart. The CDR3 starts with the cysteine, ends with the phenylalanine, and has 11 residues. The retained sequence is limited to the CDR3, 33 bases, with the frame set at the first base. To prepare the library, the immunoSEQ multiplex PCR assay was applied. For the multiplex PCR, a mixture combining 60 forward primers for TCR Vbeta segments and 13 reverse primers for TCR Jbeta segments was used. The CDR3 region of rearranged TCR beta genes was amplified from genomic DNA with a multiplex PCR assay. Amplified TCR beta libraries were sequenced as 87-base-pair reads on the Illumina HiSeq System. The source study handled its data this way. A later analysis tallied roughly 80 million unique TCR beta chains across the 666 repertoires, and some 12 million of those chains were shared by two or more donors. Raw reads were error-corrected and collapsed into unique sequences with a nearest-neighbor algorithm that merged closely related sequences to remove PCR and sequencing errors. Alignment of CDR3 sequences to IMGT reference sequences was used to assign V, D and J gene segments. Each retained sequence needed at least a six-nucleotide match to both a V gene segment and a J gene segment. A rearrangement counted as productive if the CDR3 had no stop codons and remained in frame with V and J, and every other rearrangement counted as non-productive. Following IMGT convention, CDR3 was defined as the stretch from the second conserved V-encoded cysteine to the conserved J-encoded phenylalanine. The earlier analysis of about 610 of the donors excluded sequences that lacked an unambiguous match to a single V gene segment. In an earlier analysis of a few hundred of the donors, a V segment was called functional when productive rearrangements were above 56.7%, and segregating when the standard deviation between donors exceeded 5%. To diagnose cytomegalovirus status from the catalog of TCR beta chain sequences, a statistical classification framework was built. In a later analysis, V and J genes were assigned by comparing TCR nucleotide sequences against IMGT/GENE-DB human TR gene sequences. In a later analysis, CDR3 sequences and most-parsimonious VDJ recombination scenarios were assigned using the TCRdist pipeline. In a later analysis, each TCR beta chain was defined by its CDR3 amino acid sequence together with its V-gene family, and reads without a unique V-gene family were excluded. To address suspected cross-contamination and a sequencing artifact, a later analysis removed around 590 highly shared, low-generation-probability nucleotide sequences. A later analysis calculated a clonal expansion index for each public chain from normalized within-repertoire ranks of inferred template counts. In a later analysis, generation probabilities were computed with a VDJ recombination model fitted to out-of-frame rearrangements, and the resulting probabilities were checked against IGoR. A later analysis scored TCR-TCR, TCR-HLA and TCR-CMV co-occurrence with hypergeometric tests, applying a repertoire-size bias correction to TCR pairs. False discovery rates were estimated in a later analysis by permuting HLA or CMV assignments 20 times. In a later analysis, co-occurring TCRs were grouped using DBSCAN, and TCRdist sequence similarity was added for clustering within HLA-allele-positive subsets. Co-occurrence clustering excluded repertoires with fewer than 30,000 or more than 120,000 public chains, plus five with anomalous nucleotide sharing. The table comes from immuneACCESS by way of TCRdb, which keeps in-frame sequences with V and J called. Part of the clones is missing from these tables; in studies checked, under half for an unresolved V gene and the rest for unknown reasons. The D gene and trimming were derived from the DNA, and the V and J assignments and clone size from that table. The sample table holds some 130,000 clones, of which 66% were seen once. Of the sample, 1.5% to 2% falls within the top ten clones.

The cohort was made up of approximately 670 healthy bone marrow donors. All cohort members were sampled while nominally healthy, although unrecorded immune exposures were likely present. CMV serostatus was positive for 289 and negative for about half of the roughly 700 cohort members, and was not recorded for this donor. A peripheral blood sample was collected from each donor, and TCR beta sequencing was performed on peripheral blood mononuclear cells. The Qiagen DNeasy Blood Extraction Kit was used to extract genomic DNA from the blood cell samples. The receptor was derived from a human donor in good health. The sequenced sample consisted of PBMCs. This receptor chain uses TRBV27 and TRBJ2-7, with the D gene call left open. This receptor has the CDR3 CASSPVDEQYF. The nucleotide sequence reads TGTGCCAGCAGTCCGGTGGACGAGCAGTACTTC.